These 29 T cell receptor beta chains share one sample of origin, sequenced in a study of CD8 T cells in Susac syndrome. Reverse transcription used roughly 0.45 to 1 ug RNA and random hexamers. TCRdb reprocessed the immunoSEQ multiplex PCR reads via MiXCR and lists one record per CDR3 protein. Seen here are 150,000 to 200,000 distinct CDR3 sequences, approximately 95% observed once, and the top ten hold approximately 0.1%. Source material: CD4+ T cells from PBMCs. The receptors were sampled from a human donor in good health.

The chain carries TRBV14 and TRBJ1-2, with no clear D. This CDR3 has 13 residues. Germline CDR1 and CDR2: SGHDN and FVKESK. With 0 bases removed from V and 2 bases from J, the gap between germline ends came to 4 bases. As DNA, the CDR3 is TGTGCCAGCAGCCAAGATCAGAACTATGGCTACACCTTC. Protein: CASSQDQNYGYTF.

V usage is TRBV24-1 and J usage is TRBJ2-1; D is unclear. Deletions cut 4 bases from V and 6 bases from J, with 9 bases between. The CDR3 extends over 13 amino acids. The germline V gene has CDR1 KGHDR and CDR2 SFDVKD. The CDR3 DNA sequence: TGTGCCACCAGTGAGCCTCCCCGCAATGAGCAGTTCTTC. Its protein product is CATSEPPRNEQFF.

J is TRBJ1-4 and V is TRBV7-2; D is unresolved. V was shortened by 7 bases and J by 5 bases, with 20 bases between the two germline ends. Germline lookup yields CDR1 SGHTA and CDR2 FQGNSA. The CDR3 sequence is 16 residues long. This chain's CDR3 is CASIHTSPIPNEKLFF. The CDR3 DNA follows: TGTGCCAGCATCCACACATCGCCTATTCCAAATGAAAAACTGTTTTTT.

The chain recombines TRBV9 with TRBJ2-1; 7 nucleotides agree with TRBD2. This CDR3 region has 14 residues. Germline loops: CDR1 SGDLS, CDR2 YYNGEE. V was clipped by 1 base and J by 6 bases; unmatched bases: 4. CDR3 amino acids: CASSVNPGGNEQFF. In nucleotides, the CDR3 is TGTGCCAGCAGCGTAAACCCGGGGGGCAATGAGCAGTTCTTC.

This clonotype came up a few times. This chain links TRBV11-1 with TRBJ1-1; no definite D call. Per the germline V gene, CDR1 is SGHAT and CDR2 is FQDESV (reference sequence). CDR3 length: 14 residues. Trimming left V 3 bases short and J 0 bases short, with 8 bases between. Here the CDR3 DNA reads TGTGCCAGCAGCTTTTCGGGGTTGAACACTGAAGCTTTCTTT. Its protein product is CASSFSGLNTEAFF.

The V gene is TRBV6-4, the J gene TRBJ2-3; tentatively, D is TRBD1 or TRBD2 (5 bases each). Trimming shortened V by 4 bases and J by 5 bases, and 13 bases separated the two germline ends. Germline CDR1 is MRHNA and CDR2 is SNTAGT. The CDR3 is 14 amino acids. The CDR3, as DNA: TGTGCCAGCAGTGCTCGGGGCAGCGGAGATACGCAGTATTTT. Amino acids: CASSARGSGDTQYF.

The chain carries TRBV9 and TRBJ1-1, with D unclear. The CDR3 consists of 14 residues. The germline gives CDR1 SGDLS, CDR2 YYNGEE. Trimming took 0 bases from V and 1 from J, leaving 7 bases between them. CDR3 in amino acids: CASSVALENTEAFF. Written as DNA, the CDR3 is TGTGCCAGCAGCGTAGCTTTAGAGAACACTGAAGCTTTCTTT.

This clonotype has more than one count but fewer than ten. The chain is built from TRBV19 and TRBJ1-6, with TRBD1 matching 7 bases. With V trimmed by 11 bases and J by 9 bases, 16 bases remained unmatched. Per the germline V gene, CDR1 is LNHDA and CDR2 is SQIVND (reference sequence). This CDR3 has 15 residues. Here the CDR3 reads CAAGGGLPPSSPLHF. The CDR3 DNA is TGTGCCGCGGGAGGGGGCCTACCACCGTCTTCACCCCTCCACTTT.

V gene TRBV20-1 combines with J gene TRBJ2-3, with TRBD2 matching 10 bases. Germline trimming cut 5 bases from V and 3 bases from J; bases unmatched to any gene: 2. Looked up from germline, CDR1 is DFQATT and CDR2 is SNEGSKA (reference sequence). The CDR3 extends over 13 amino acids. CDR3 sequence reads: CSAQAGGTDTQYF. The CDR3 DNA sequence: TGCAGTGCTCAAGCGGGGGGGACAGATACGCAGTATTTT.

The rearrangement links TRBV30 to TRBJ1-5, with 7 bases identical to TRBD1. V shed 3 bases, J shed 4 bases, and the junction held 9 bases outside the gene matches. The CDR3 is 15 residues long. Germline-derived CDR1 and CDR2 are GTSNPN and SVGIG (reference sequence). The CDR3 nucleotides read TGTGCCTGGAGGGAAGCCGGGACAGCAAATCAGCCCCAGCATTTT. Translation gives CAWREAGTANQPQHF.

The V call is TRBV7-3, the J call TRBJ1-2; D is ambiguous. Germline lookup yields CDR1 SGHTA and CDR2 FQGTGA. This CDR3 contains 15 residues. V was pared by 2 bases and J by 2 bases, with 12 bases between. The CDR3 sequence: CASSLGPLPNYGYTF. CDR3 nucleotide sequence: TGTGCCAGCAGCTTAGGCCCACTACCGAACTATGGCTACACCTTC.

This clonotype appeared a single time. The CDR3 spells CASSQDLLAGAGTEAFF. The DNA for the CDR3 is TGTGCCAGCAGCCAAGATCTCCTCGCAGGTGCTGGGACTGAAGCTTTCTTT. The gene calls are TRBV14 and TRBJ1-1; D unresolved. Germline lookup yields CDR1 SGHDN and CDR2 FVKESK. The V end lost 0 bases, the J end lost 5 bases, and 19 bases lay between the germline ends. The CDR3 loop spans 17 amino acids.

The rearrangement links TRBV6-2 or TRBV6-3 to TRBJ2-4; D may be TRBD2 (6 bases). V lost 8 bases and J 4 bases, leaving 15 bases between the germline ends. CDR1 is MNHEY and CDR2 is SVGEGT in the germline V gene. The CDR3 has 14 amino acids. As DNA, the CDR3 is TGTGCCAGCGGCAGATCAGGGAGGAAAAACATTCAGTACTTC. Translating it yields CASGRSGRKNIQYF.

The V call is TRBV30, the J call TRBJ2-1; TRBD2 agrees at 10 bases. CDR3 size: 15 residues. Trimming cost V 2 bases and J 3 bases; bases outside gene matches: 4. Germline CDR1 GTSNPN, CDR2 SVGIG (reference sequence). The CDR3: CAWSTGTSVYNEQFF. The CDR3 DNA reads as TGTGCCTGGAGTACCGGGACTAGCGTCTACAATGAGCAGTTCTTC.

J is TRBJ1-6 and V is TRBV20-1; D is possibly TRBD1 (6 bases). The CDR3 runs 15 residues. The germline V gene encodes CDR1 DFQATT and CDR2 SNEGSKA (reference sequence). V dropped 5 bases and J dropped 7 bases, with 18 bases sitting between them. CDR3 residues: CSALRDTGRNSPLHF. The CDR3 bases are TGCAGTGCTCTTCGGGACACAGGTCGAAATTCACCCCTCCACTTT.

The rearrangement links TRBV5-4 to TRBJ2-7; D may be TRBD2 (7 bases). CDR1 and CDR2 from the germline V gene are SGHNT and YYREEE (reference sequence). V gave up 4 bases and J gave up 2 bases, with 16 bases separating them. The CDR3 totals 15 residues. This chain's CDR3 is CASSPGGLAAYEQYF. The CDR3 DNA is TGTGCCAGCAGCCCTGGGGGGCTAGCGGCCTACGAGCAGTACTTC.

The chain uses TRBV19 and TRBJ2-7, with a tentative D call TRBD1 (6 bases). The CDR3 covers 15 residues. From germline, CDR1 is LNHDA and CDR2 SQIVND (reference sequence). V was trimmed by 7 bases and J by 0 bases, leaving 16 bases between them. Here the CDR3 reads CASTVGHSSSYEQYF. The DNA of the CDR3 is TGTGCCAGTACCGTGGGACACTCCAGCTCCTACGAGCAGTACTTC.

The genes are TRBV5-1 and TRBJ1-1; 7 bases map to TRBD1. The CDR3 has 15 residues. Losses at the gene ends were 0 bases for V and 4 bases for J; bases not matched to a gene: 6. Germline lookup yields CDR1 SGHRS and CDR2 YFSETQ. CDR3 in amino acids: CASSLGGQMFTEAFF. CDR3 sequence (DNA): TGCGCCAGCAGCTTGGGGGGACAGATGTTCACTGAAGCTTTCTTT.

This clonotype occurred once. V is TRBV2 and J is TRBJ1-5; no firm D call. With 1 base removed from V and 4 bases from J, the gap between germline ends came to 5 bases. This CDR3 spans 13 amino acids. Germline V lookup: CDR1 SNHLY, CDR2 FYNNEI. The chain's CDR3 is CASSEERNQPQHF. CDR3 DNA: TGTGCCAGCAGTGAAGAGAGAAATCAGCCCCAGCATTTT. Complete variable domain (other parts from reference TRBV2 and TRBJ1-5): EPEVTQTPSHQVTQMGQEVILRCVPISNHLYFYWYRQILGQKVEFLVSFYNNEISEKSEIFDDQFSVERPDGSNFTLKIRSTKLEDSAMYFCASSEERNQPQHFGDGTRLSIL.

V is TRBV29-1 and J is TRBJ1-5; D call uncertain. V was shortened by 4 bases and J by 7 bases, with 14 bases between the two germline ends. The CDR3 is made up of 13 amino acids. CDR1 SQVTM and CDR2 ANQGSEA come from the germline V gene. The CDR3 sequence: CSVGQSPGQPQHF. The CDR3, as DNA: TGCAGCGTTGGCCAGTCCCCGGGGCAGCCCCAGCATTTT.

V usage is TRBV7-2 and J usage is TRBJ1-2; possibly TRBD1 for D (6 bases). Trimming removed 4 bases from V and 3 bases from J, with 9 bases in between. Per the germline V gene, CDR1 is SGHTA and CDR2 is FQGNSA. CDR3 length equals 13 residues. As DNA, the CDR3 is TGTGCCAGCAGCTCCGGACAGCACTATGGCTACACCTTC. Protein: CASSSGQHYGYTF.

In DNA, the CDR3 is TGTGCCAGCAGTTACGGAAGCCGCGGCACCCGCAATCAGCCCCAGCATTTT. This encodes CASSYGSRGTRNQPQHF. The chain carries TRBV6-5 and TRBJ1-5; no clear D gene. Trimming removed 2 bases from V and 2 bases from J, with 16 bases in between. The CDR3 totals 17 residues. CDR1 is MNHEY and CDR2 is SVGAGI in the germline V gene.

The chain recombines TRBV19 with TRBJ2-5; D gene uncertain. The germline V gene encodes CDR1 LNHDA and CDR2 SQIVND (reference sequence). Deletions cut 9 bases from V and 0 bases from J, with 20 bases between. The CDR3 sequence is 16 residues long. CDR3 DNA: TGTGCCAGCAAACCCCTAGGTGCACCCAACCAAGAGACCCAGTACTTC. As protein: CASKPLGAPNQETQYF.

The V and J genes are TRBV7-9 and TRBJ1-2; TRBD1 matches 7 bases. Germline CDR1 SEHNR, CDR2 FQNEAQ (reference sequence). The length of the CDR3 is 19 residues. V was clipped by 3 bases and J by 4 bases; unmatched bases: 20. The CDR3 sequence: CASSFSPPGQARIGYGYTF. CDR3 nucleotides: TGTGCCAGCAGCTTTTCCCCTCCAGGACAGGCCCGAATAGGCTATGGCTACACCTTC.

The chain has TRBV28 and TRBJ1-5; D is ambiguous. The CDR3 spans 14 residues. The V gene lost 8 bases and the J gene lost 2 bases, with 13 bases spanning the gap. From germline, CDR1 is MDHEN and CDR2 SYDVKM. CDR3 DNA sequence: TGTGCCAGCGCGAAACGGGTGGGCAATCAGCCCCAGCATTTT. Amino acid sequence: CASAKRVGNQPQHF. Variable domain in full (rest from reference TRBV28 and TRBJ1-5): DVKVTQSSRYLVKRTGEKVFLECVQDMDHENMFWYRQDPGLGLRLIYFSYDVKMKEKGDIPEGYSVSREKKERFSLILESASTNQTSMYLCASAKRVGNQPQHFGDGTRLSIL.

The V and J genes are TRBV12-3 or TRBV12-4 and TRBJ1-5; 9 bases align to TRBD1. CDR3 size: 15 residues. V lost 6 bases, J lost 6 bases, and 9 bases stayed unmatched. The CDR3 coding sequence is TGTGCCAGCAGCTGGGGGGACAGGGTGGGTCAGCCCCAGCATTTT. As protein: CASSWGDRVGQPQHF.

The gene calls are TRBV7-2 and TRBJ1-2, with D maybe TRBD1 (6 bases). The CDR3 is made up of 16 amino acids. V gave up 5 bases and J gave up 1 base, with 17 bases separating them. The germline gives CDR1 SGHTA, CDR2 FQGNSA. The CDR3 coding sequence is TGTGCCAGCAGCGCGGGGGGGGCGGGAATTAACTATGGCTACACCTTC. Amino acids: CASSAGGAGINYGYTF. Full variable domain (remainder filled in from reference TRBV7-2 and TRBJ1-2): GAGVSQSPSNKVTEKGKDVELRCDPISGHTALYWYRQSLGQGLEFLIYFQGNSAPDKSGLPSDRFSAERTGGSVSTLTIQRTQQEDSAVYLCASSAGGAGINYGYTFGSGTRLTVV.

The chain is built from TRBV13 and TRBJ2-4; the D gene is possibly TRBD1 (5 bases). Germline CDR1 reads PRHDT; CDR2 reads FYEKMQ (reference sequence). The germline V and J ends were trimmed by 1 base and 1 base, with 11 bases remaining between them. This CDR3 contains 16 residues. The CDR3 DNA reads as TGTGCCAGCAGCTTAGAGGGGATGGTGGCCAAAAACATTCAGTACTTC. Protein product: CASSLEGMVAKNIQYF. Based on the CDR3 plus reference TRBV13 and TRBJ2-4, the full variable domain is AAGVIQSPRHLIKEKRETATLKCYPIPRHDTVYWYQQGPGQDPQFLISFYEKMQSDKGSIPDRFSAQQFSDYHSELNMSSLELGDSALYFCASSLEGMVAKNIQYFGAGTRLSVL.

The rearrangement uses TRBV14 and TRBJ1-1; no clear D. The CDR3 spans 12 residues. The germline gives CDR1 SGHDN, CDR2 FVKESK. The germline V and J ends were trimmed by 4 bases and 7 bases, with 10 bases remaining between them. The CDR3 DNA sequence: TGTGCCAGCAGCCGACGGCGGGGTGAAGCTTTCTTT. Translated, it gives CASSRRRGEAFF.